The T cell receptor (beta chain) described here comes from a study of blood T cell repertoires in COVID-19. V shed 0 bases and J shed 1 base, with 9 bases lying between them. CDR1 is MNHEY and CDR2 is SVGAGI in the germline V gene. This CDR3 comprises 15 residues. Clones were sequenced by immunoSEQ multiplex PCR, and TCRdb holds only the in-frame ones, with some missing. The data show around 220,000 clones, with over 80% seen just once and 5.5% to 7.5% held by the top ten. Participant ages covered roughly 18 to 89 years across 24 US areas. Sequenced: PBMCs or T cells enriched from blood (not recorded which). The chain couples TRBV6-5 to TRBJ1-1; D is undetermined. The receptor comes from a woman aged 35 to 49 who had recovered from COVID-19. CDR3 nucleotide sequence: TGTGCCAGCAGTTACTCCAGGCTCCCGAACACTGAAGCTTTCTTT. This gives the protein CASSYSRLPNTEAFF.